The 24 T cell receptor beta chains given below trace back to one sample, sequenced in a study of cytomegalovirus exposure and HLA in healthy donors. The PCR made use of 60 Vbeta and 13 Jbeta primers. Produced via immunoSEQ multiplex PCR; TCRdb's table is partial and in-frame only. The sample lists about 160,000 clones; around 69% were seen once. Material for sequencing was PBMCs. These TCRs come from a woman in her 30s in good health and CMV-seronegative.

The chain has TRBV27 and TRBJ2-1, with TRBD1 matching 7 bases. The V segment lost 2 bases and the J segment 3 bases; nucleotides outside the gene matches: 13. Germline values: CDR1 MNHEY, CDR2 SMNVEV (reference sequence). CDR3 length: 18 residues. This chain's CDR3 is CASSLKGAGGNFYNEQFF. The CDR3 bases are TGTGCCAGCAGTTTAAAGGGTGCAGGGGGAAATTTCTACAATGAGCAGTTCTTC.

The chain combines TRBV11-3 with TRBJ2-5, with D maybe TRBD2 (5 bases). Germline-derived CDR1 and CDR2 are SGHNT and YENEEA. The CDR3 extends over 13 amino acids. V lost 5 bases and J lost 5, with 12 bases in between. The CDR3 DNA is TGTGCCAGCAGCCGAACTGAGCGGGAGACCCAGTACTTC. Translation: CASSRTERETQYF.

This clone was detected only a few times. This chain joins TRBV4-1 and TRBJ2-4; TRBD2 agrees at 8 bases. CDR3 size: 18 residues. Per the germline V gene, CDR1 is MGHRA and CDR2 is YSYEKL. With V trimmed by 4 bases and J by 0 bases, 11 bases remained unmatched. CDR3: CASSPGLGRGEAKNIQYF. CDR3 DNA sequence: TGCGCCAGCAGCCCGGGACTAGGAAGGGGCGAAGCCAAAAACATTCAGTACTTC.

The V gene is TRBV28, the J gene TRBJ2-1, with TRBD2 matching over 14 bases. The V gene's germline CDR1 is MDHEN and CDR2 SYDVKM. J gave up 8 bases and V 8 bases, and 5 bases lay outside the gene matches. The CDR3 contains 14 residues. In DNA form, the CDR3 reads TGTGCCAGCCGACTAGCGGGGGGGCATCATGAGCAGTTCTTC. Its translation is CASRLAGGHHEQFF.

This clone has more than one count but fewer than ten. The chain links TRBV2 to TRBJ2-5; 7 bases match TRBD2. The last part of the DNA fits TRBJ2-7 better; the J call may be wrong. CDR1 SNHLY and CDR2 FYNNEI come from the germline V gene. This CDR3 is built from 13 residues. The CDR3 DNA sequence: TGTGCCAGCAGTGCCCTCGGCGGGAGCGAGCAGTACTTC. Translated, it gives CASSALGGSEQYF.

The genes are TRBV15 and TRBJ2-5; TRBD1 agrees at 8 bases. The J call is uncertain, as TRBJ2-7 better fits the DNA end. The CDR3 runs to 15 residues. Germline CDR1 reads LNHNV; CDR2 reads YYDKDF (reference sequence). The CDR3 DNA follows: TGTGCCACCAGCGGGGCCAGGGGGCGTCGCTACGAGCAGTACTTC. Translation: CATSGARGRRYEQYF.

V usage is TRBV27 and J usage is TRBJ1-2; TRBD1 agrees at 7 bases. This CDR3 is built from 14 residues. J lost 8 bases, V lost 5 bases, and 11 bases had no gene match. The germline V gene has CDR1 MNHEY and CDR2 SMNVEV (reference sequence). CDR3 amino acids: CASSPTGLAGGYTF. CDR3 coding DNA: TGTGCCAGCAGTCCGACAGGGCTGGCAGGAGGCTACACCTTC.

The chain carries TRBV2 and TRBJ2-5; TRBD1 matches 7 bases. Trimming removed 6 bases from V and 5 bases from J; junction bases left unmatched: 12. Germline loops: CDR1 SNHLY, CDR2 FYNNEI. The CDR3 has 15 amino acids. This chain's CDR3 is CASRRDRETWETQYF. The DNA for the CDR3 is TGTGCCAGCAGACGCGACAGGGAGACCTGGGAGACCCAGTACTTC.

The gene calls are TRBV28 and TRBJ1-1; no definite D call. Germline V gene data show CDR1 as MDHEN and CDR2 as SYDVKM. CDR3 length equals 13 residues. With 3 bases removed from V and 3 bases from J, the gap between germline ends came to 8 bases. The DNA of the CDR3 is TGTGCCAGCAGTTTCGACGGGTACACTGAAGCTTTCTTT. Residues: CASSFDGYTEAFF.

Details on this clone: The junction and the germline gene differ at one end; a read error may be behind it. The chain joins TRBV7-9 to TRBJ2-7; D not resolved. This CDR3 has 12 amino acids. Germline V gene sequence: CDR1 SEHNR, CDR2 FQNEAQ (reference sequence). The CDR3 here is CSSSQTSYEQYF. Here the CDR3 DNA reads TGTTCCAGCAGCCAAACATCCTACGAGCAGTACTTC.

Concerning this clone itself: At one of its ends the junction is not consistent with the germline gene, which may arise from a read error. The J gene is TRBJ2-2, the V gene TRBV5-1; D is ambiguous. This CDR3 comprises 17 residues. CDR1 and CDR2 (germline): SGHRS, YFSETQ. CDR3 sequence reads: CASSLDGPKRNTGELFF. CDR3 nucleotide sequence: TGCGCCAGCAGTTTGGATGGCCCCAAACGTAACACCGGGGAGCTGTTTTTT.

The J gene is TRBJ2-1, the V gene TRBV29-1; 9 bases line up with TRBD2. The CDR3 covers 13 residues. In germline, CDR1 is SQVTM, CDR2 ANQGSEA. The V gene end was trimmed by 7 bases and the J gene end by 1 base; junction bases not matched to a gene: 2. The CDR3 loop is CSATSGSYNEQFF. The CDR3 DNA is TGCAGCGCGACTAGCGGATCCTACAATGAGCAGTTCTTC.

J is TRBJ1-5 and V is TRBV27; possible D gene TRBD1, 6 bases. With 3 bases removed from V and 7 bases from J, the gap between germline ends came to 10 bases. The germline V gene has CDR1 MNHEY and CDR2 SMNVEV (reference sequence). CDR3 length equals 13 residues. The CDR3 DNA is TGTGCCAGCAGTTTGAGGGGGGGCCAGCCCCAGCATTTT. It is translated as CASSLRGGQPQHF.

This clone was seen a single time. The chain has TRBV13 and TRBJ2-7; 7 nucleotides line up with TRBD1. From germline, CDR1 is PRHDT and CDR2 FYEKMQ (reference sequence). The CDR3 loop spans 12 amino acids. J lost 4 bases, V lost 6 bases, and 3 bases had no gene match. CDR3 bases: TGTGCCAGCAGTCAGACAGGGTACGAGCAGTACTTC. It yields the protein CASSQTGYEQYF.

The chain uses TRBV14 and TRBJ2-7; D ambiguous. V dropped 2 bases and J dropped 0 bases, with 2 bases sitting between them. This CDR3 has 12 amino acids. Germline V gives CDR1 SGHDN, CDR2 FVKESK. CDR3 sequence reads: CASSQLSYEQYF. CDR3 nucleotide sequence: TGTGCCAGCAGCCAACTCTCCTACGAGCAGTACTTC.

In this sample, this clone turned up once. The chain has TRBV5-1 and TRBJ1-4; D possibly corresponds to TRBD1 (5 bases). The CDR3 length is 18 residues. Germline assignment: CDR1 SGHRS and CDR2 YFSETQ. Deletions cut 1 base from V and 3 bases from J, with 19 bases between. The CDR3 sequence is CASSLKGKGGVPNEKLFF. The CDR3, as DNA: TGCGCCAGCAGCTTGAAAGGGAAAGGAGGGGTGCCTAATGAAAAACTGTTTTTT.

This clone appeared a single time. The chain uses TRBV21-1 and TRBJ2-1; the table's D gene call, TRBD2, was not cross checked with the DNA. TRBV21-1 is a pseudogene segment. CDR3 size: 16 residues. CDR3 in DNA: TGTGCCAGCAGTTTTATAGCGGGGGTCTTCTACAATGAGCAGTTCTTC. This codes for CASSFIAGVFYNEQFF.

Only one count was recorded for this clone. The rearrangement links TRBV28 to TRBJ1-5, with a tentative D call TRBD1 (5 bases). The V gene lost 8 bases and the J gene lost 2 bases, with 13 bases spanning the gap. Germline CDR1 reads MDHEN; CDR2 reads SYDVKM. The CDR3 has 14 amino acids. The CDR3 spells CASLGQGGNQPQHF. CDR3 nucleotides: TGTGCCAGCCTGGGGCAGGGTGGCAATCAGCCCCAGCATTTT.

This chain links TRBV11-1 with TRBJ2-5; a weak D match, TRBD1 (6 bases). CDR3 length: 15 residues. V gave up 4 bases and J gave up 3 bases, with 15 bases separating them. Germline CDR1 is SGHAT and CDR2 is FQDESV (reference sequence). This CDR3 is CASSSPGTSEETQYF. CDR3 nucleotides: TGTGCCAGCAGCTCACCCGGGACATCGGAAGAGACCCAGTACTTC. The whole variable domain, filled in from reference TRBV11-1 and TRBJ2-5, reads EAEVAQSPRYKITEKSQAVAFWCDPISGHATLYWYRQILGQGPELLVQFQDESVVDDSQLPKDRFSAERLKGVDSTLKIQPAELGDSAMYLCASSSPGTSEETQYFGPGTRLLVL.

This clone has a handful of counts. The chain links TRBV6-1 to TRBJ2-3, with TRBD2 as a possible D gene (7 bases). V was cut by 1 base and J by 0 bases, with 14 bases left in between. CDR3 size: 17 residues. Germline CDR1 MNHNS, CDR2 SASEGT. CDR3 sequence reads: CASSEGEGGPSTDTQYF. As DNA, the CDR3 is TGTGCCAGCAGTGAAGGGGAGGGGGGACCGAGCACAGATACGCAGTATTTT.

The CDR3 region has the DNA TGTGCCAGCAGCTTAACGGGAGGGGGGAGTAGGACTGAAGCTTTCTTT. It codes for CASSLTGGGSRTEAFF. The chain has TRBV7-3 and TRBJ1-1, with a possible D match to TRBD1 (6 bases). Trimming removed 0 bases at V and 5 bases at J, with 16 bases between. The length of the CDR3 is 16 residues. The germline gives CDR1 SGHTA, CDR2 FQGTGA.

This chain connects TRBV28 to TRBJ1-5, with D perhaps matching TRBD1 (6 bases). The V end was cut by 2 bases, the J end by 7 bases, with 12 bases between. This CDR3 contains 14 residues. The V gene's germline CDR1 is MDHEN and CDR2 SYDVKM. In nucleotides, the CDR3 is TGTGCCAGCAGTTTAATGGGCAGGGGACAGCCCCAGCATTTT. It is translated as CASSLMGRGQPQHF. Complete variable domain (other parts from reference TRBV28 and TRBJ1-5): DVKVTQSSRYLVKRTGEKVFLECVQDMDHENMFWYRQDPGLGLRLIYFSYDVKMKEKGDIPEGYSVSREKKERFSLILESASTNQTSMYLCASSLMGRGQPQHFGDGTRLSIL.

CDR3 amino acids: CASSGWRNSGEDTQYF. CDR3 coding DNA: TGTGCCAGCAGTGGTTGGCGGAACTCCGGAGAAGATACGCAGTATTTT. The rearrangement links TRBV25-1 to TRBJ2-3; unclear D gene. Deletions cut 4 bases from V and 5 bases from J, with 19 bases between. CDR3 length: 16 residues. Germline assignment: CDR1 MGHDK and CDR2 SYGVNS.

The chain has TRBV30 and TRBJ2-4; D gene ambiguous. Germline CDR1 GTSNPN, CDR2 SVGIG (reference sequence). The CDR3 is 14 residues long. V was clipped by 2 bases and J by 4 bases, with 12 bases between them. CDR3 DNA: TGTGCCTGGAGTCCGCTCGGGTCTAAAAACATTCAGTACTTC. Protein: CAWSPLGSKNIQYF. Full variable domain (remainder filled in from reference TRBV30 and TRBJ2-4): SQTIHQWPATLVQPVGSPLSLECTVEGTSNPNLYWYRQAAGRGLQLLFYSVGIGQISSEVPQNLSASRPQDRQFILSSKKLLLSDSGFYLCAWSPLGSKNIQYFGAGTRLSVL.